Shown below are 26 T cell receptor beta chains from a single sample sequenced in a study of blood T cells in healthy people across ages. With a J-beta primer mix and a sample-barcoded 5' primer, a second PCR ran 7 to 11 cycles. From the 5' RACE reads, TCRdb called clonotypes with MiXCR, one entry per CDR3 protein. The data show about a million distinct CDR3 sequences, roughly 43% seen once. Sequenced sample: blood. The receptors come from a man in his thirties or forties in good health.

The chain joins TRBV3-1 to TRBJ2-1; a possible D gene is TRBD1 (6 bases). The V end was cut by 8 bases, the J end by 5 bases, with 13 bases between. Germline V gene sequence: CDR1 LGHDT, CDR2 YNNKEL (reference sequence). There are 13 residues in the CDR3. CDR3 in DNA: TGTGCCAGCCAGAACAGGGTAAACAATGAGCAGTTCTTC. It translates to CASQNRVNNEQFF.

J is TRBJ1-2 and V is TRBV4-2; D not certain. Between the trimmed V and J ends, which lost 0 bases and 7 bases, there was a span of 6 bases. Germline lookup yields CDR1 LGHNA and CDR2 YNFKEQ. CDR3 length equals 12 residues. The CDR3 DNA reads as TGTGCCAGCAGCCAAGATGGAGGTGGCTACACCTTC. This gives the protein CASSQDGGGYTF.

This clonotype was seen at least ten times. V usage is TRBV6-6 and J usage is TRBJ2-1; D gene uncertain. The V end was cut by 3 bases, the J end by 8 bases, with 5 bases between. The germline V gene encodes CDR1 MNHNY and CDR2 SVGAGI (reference sequence). The CDR3 extends over 11 amino acids. This CDR3 is CASSYRDEQFF. The CDR3 nucleotides read TGTGCCAGCAGTTATAGGGATGAGCAGTTCTTC.

CDR3 sequence (DNA): TGCAGTGTAGACCCTACTACCTCCTACGAGCAGTACTTC. It encodes CSVDPTTSYEQYF. The rearrangement joins TRBV20-1 to TRBJ2-7; D remains unclear. Trimming stripped 7 bases from V and 0 bases from J, with 13 bases between. The CDR3 loop spans 13 amino acids. Germline CDR1 and CDR2: DFQATT and SNEGSKA (reference sequence).

V usage is TRBV30 and J usage is TRBJ2-5, with 7 bases that match TRBD1. The DNA end favors TRBJ2-7, so the J call may be wrong. CDR1 and CDR2 (germline): GTSNPN, SVGIG (reference sequence). The CDR3 spans 14 residues. The CDR3 protein is CAWNFGTVSYEQYF. In DNA form, the CDR3 reads TGTGCCTGGAATTTCGGGACAGTCTCCTACGAGCAGTACTTC.

In its sample, this clonotype was seen many times. The chain recombines TRBV25-1 with TRBJ1-6; no reliable D call. CDR3 size: 13 residues. In germline, CDR1 is MGHDK, CDR2 SYGVNS. Between the trimmed V and J ends, which lost 5 bases and 11 bases, there was a span of 13 bases. The CDR3 bases are TGTGCCAGCAGTCAGAGGGCCGAAGCACCCCTCCACTTT. Translating it yields CASSQRAEAPLHF. Variable domain in full (rest from reference TRBV25-1 and TRBJ1-6): EADIYQTPRYLVIGTGKKITLECSQTMGHDKMYWYQQDPGMELHLIHYSYGVNSTEKGDLSSESTVSRIRTEHFPLTLESARPSHTSQYLCASSQRAEAPLHFGNGTRLTVT.

This clonotype was counted between two and nine times. The CDR3 bases are TGTGCCAGCAGGGGACAGGGTAACCAGCCCCAGCATTTT. Translated, it gives CASRGQGNQPQHF. V and J are TRBV6-5 and TRBJ1-5; TRBD1 agrees at 9 bases. The CDR3 loop spans 13 amino acids. The germline CDR1 and CDR2 sequences are MNHEY and SVGAGI. The V segment lost 6 bases and the J segment 7 bases; nucleotides outside the gene matches: 4.

The table lists this clonotype with a few counts. J is TRBJ2-1 and V is TRBV2; a possible D gene is TRBD2 (5 bases). The V gene's germline CDR1 is SNHLY and CDR2 FYNNEI. Trimming took off 6 bases at V and 2 bases at J, with 14 bases between the two ends. CDR3 size: 15 residues. The CDR3 protein is CASSQDTGAYNEQFF. CDR3 coding DNA: TGTGCCAGCAGCCAAGACACCGGGGCCTACAATGAGCAGTTCTTC.

This rearrangement joins TRBV27 to TRBJ2-7; weak D call: TRBD1 (6 bases). The assigned J gene may be wrong: the sequence end matches TRBJ2-5 better. The CDR3 loop spans 15 amino acids. Germline V gene data show CDR1 as MNHEY and CDR2 as SMNVEV (reference sequence). CDR3 DNA sequence: TGTGCCAGCAGCCGTTATCACAGGGCTGAGGAGACCCAGTACTTC. Translation: CASSRYHRAEETQYF.

The chain employs TRBV5-6 and TRBJ1-2; the D is unclear. Trimming cost V 4 bases and J 0 bases, with 10 bases left between them. Germline V gives CDR1 SGHDT, CDR2 YYEEEE. The CDR3 runs 14 residues. In DNA form, the CDR3 reads TGTGCCAGCAGCGGGCTAGGAGCTAACTATGGCTACACCTTC. Amino acids: CASSGLGANYGYTF. Supplemented by reference TRBV5-6 and TRBJ1-2, the full variable domain reads DAGVTQSPTHLIKTRGQQVTLRCSPKSGHDTVSWYQQALGQGPQFIFQYYEEEERQRGNFPDRFSGHQFPNYSSELNVNALLLGDSALYLCASSGLGANYGYTFGSGTRLTVV.

The chain carries TRBV14 and TRBJ2-5; no reliable D call. The CDR3 has 14 residues. The germline gives CDR1 SGHDN, CDR2 FVKESK. V was pared by 1 base and J by 7 bases, with 13 bases between. CDR3 nucleotide sequence: TGTGCCAGCAGCCAAGGAATTCAAACCGGGACCCAGTACTTC. Protein sequence: CASSQGIQTGTQYF.

In this sample, this clonotype turned up many times. The chain is built from TRBV18 and TRBJ2-3; 7 bases are a match to TRBD1. J gave up 1 base and V 5 bases, and 3 bases lay outside the gene matches. The CDR3 totals 14 residues. Germline CDR1 is KGHSH and CDR2 is LQKENI. The CDR3 protein is CASSTTGGTDTQYF. CDR3 DNA sequence: TGTGCCAGCTCAACCACAGGGGGCACAGATACGCAGTATTTT.

The V call is TRBV10-3, the J call TRBJ2-5; D is unresolved. The CDR3 spans 14 residues. V gave up 0 bases and J gave up 2 bases, with 7 bases separating them. Germline CDR1 is ENHRY and CDR2 is SYGVKD. CDR3 protein: CAISESNPQETQYF. DNA of the CDR3: TGTGCCATCAGTGAGTCTAACCCGCAAGAGACCCAGTACTTC.

The chain has TRBV9 and TRBJ1-2; the D is unclear. Trimming removed 6 bases from V and 2 bases from J, with 11 bases in between. The germline V gene encodes CDR1 SGDLS and CDR2 YYNGEE. The CDR3 runs to 13 residues. The CDR3 nucleotides read TGTGCCAGCATCATGACGGCGAACTATGGCTACACCTTC. Translation gives CASIMTANYGYTF.

The CDR3, as DNA: TGTGCCAGCAGCTTAGCGACAGGGGTCGGCACAGATACGCAGTATTTT. This encodes CASSLATGVGTDTQYF. The chain joins TRBV7-9 to TRBJ2-3, with TRBD1 identical over 8 bases. This CDR3 contains 16 residues. The ends lost 0 bases at V and 1 base at J; junction bases unmatched: 3. CDR1 and CDR2 (germline): SEHNR, FQNEAQ (reference sequence).

This clonotype was recorded a few times. The chain joins TRBV15 to TRBJ2-1, with 10 bases fitting TRBD1. From germline, CDR1 is LNHNV and CDR2 YYDKDF (reference sequence). The ends lost 4 bases at V and 5 bases at J; junction bases unmatched: 5. The CDR3 totals 15 residues. The CDR3 bases are TGTGCCACCAGCAAAAGACAGGGGGCTGACAATGAGCAGTTCTTC. Translated: CATSKRQGADNEQFF.

The chain has TRBV28 and TRBJ1-6, with D perhaps matching TRBD1 (5 bases). This CDR3 is built from 16 residues. Trimming left V 3 bases short and J 6 bases short, with 15 bases between. CDR1 and CDR2 from the germline V gene are MDHEN and SYDVKM. CDR3 protein: CASSFWGVVSNSPLHF. CDR3 nucleotides: TGTGCCAGCAGTTTTTGGGGGGTAGTGAGTAATTCACCCCTCCACTTT.

The chain links TRBV25-1 to TRBJ1-2, with unresolved D. CDR1 and CDR2 from the germline V gene are MGHDK and SYGVNS. V lost 1 base and J lost 1, with 7 bases in between. The CDR3 spans 14 residues. The CDR3 coding sequence is TGTGCCAGCAGTGAATCATTGTTTAACTATGGCTACACCTTC. This sequence encodes CASSESLFNYGYTF.

This clonotype was seen more than once but under ten times. The rearrangement joins TRBV3-1 to TRBJ2-3; TRBD2 is a possible D gene (5 bases). This CDR3 spans 14 amino acids. Germline lookup yields CDR1 LGHDT and CDR2 YNNKEL (reference sequence). V lost 1 base, J lost 7 bases, and 12 bases lay in between. The CDR3: CASSQGGSVNTQYF. The CDR3 DNA reads as TGTGCCAGCAGCCAAGGTGGTAGCGTCAATACGCAGTATTTT.

The V gene is TRBV15, the J gene TRBJ2-1; D is unclear. The CDR3 length is 17 residues. Trimming pared 0 bases from V and 0 bases from J, leaving 12 bases between. Germline V gene sequence: CDR1 LNHNV, CDR2 YYDKDF (reference sequence). Written as DNA, the CDR3 is TGTGCCACCAGCAGAGATCCCCACCGATCCTCCTACAATGAGCAGTTCTTC. Translation: CATSRDPHRSSYNEQFF.

DNA of the CDR3: TGTGCCAGCAGCCTTCCGGGACAGGGGGAGACCCAGTACTTC. Protein: CASSLPGQGETQYF. The rearrangement links TRBV6-2 or TRBV6-3 to TRBJ2-5; TRBD1 matches 10 bases. Germline assignment: CDR1 MNHEY and CDR2 SVGEGT. CDR3 size: 14 residues. Trimming cost V 6 bases and J 5 bases; bases outside gene matches: 6.

The chain is built from TRBV12-3 or TRBV12-4 and TRBJ2-1, with no clear D. With 7 bases removed from V and 10 bases from J, the gap between germline ends came to 14 bases. The CDR3 length is 12 residues. CDR3 coding DNA: TGTGCCAGCACCACGAACCTGGGCGAGCAGTTCTTC. Its protein product is CASTTNLGEQFF.

This clonotype was seen a few times. As DNA, the CDR3 is TGTGCCAGCAGCTCCCGGGACAGGTCCCACGAGCAGTACTTC. The encoded protein is CASSSRDRSHEQYF. The V gene is TRBV11-1, the J gene TRBJ2-7, with 8 bases that match TRBD1. With 4 bases clipped from V and 5 bases from J, the junction kept 7 bases outside the gene matches. This CDR3 comprises 14 residues. The germline gives CDR1 SGHAT, CDR2 FQDESV (reference sequence).

This clonotype was counted only a few times. The genes are TRBV29-1 and TRBJ2-5, with 10 bases that match TRBD2. Germline-derived CDR1 and CDR2 are SQVTM and ANQGSEA. The V and J ends lost 6 bases and 6 bases, in that order; junction bases with no gene match: 13. The CDR3 has 15 residues. Here the CDR3 reads CSVIPTSGGAKTQYF. The CDR3 DNA sequence: TGCAGCGTCATACCGACCAGCGGGGGGGCAAAGACCCAGTACTTC.

The chain couples TRBV6-5 to TRBJ2-4; the D gene is possibly TRBD2 (6 bases). V gave up 0 bases and J gave up 9 bases, with 15 bases separating them. From germline, CDR1 is MNHEY and CDR2 SVGAGI. CDR3 length: 15 residues. CDR3 nucleotide sequence: TGTGCCAGCAGTTACTCGACGGCACGGGGGAGCATTCAGTACTTC. Residues: CASSYSTARGSIQYF.

The gene calls are TRBV29-1 and TRBJ2-7; D perhaps matches TRBD1 (5 bases). This CDR3 contains 14 residues. Germline V lookup: CDR1 SQVTM, CDR2 ANQGSEA. Trimming removed 0 bases from V and 7 bases from J, with 16 bases in between. The CDR3 bases are TGCAGCGTTGAAGATAGGGGCGCCTACAATGAGCAGTACTTC. The encoded protein is CSVEDRGAYNEQYF.